This T cell receptor (beta chain) was retrieved from a study of OX40 agonist ivuxolimab in advanced cancers. For the wider study: Ivuxolimab, which targeted the costimulatory receptor OX40 (CD134), was an agonistic, fully human IgG2 monoclonal antibody. Intravenous ivuxolimab was administered to patients every 2 weeks at six dose levels: 0.01, 0.1, 0.3, 1.5, 3 and 10 mg/kg. Of the 50 to 55 patients in dose escalation, 19 had hepatocellular carcinoma, about 15 had melanoma, 9 had renal cell carcinoma and 9 had head and neck cancer. A male proportion of around 81% and a mean age of 60 years, ranging from 23 to 79, were recorded for the dose-escalation cohort. Patients were allowed to have had prior anti-PD-1, anti-PD-L1 or anti-CTLA-4 therapy, and 30% to 40% of the dose-escalation patients had been treated with checkpoint inhibitors. Partial responses were achieved by three dose-escalation patients, of whom one had hepatocellular carcinoma and two had cutaneous melanoma. The point of sequencing TCRbeta in the periphery was to test whether ivuxolimab changed TCR sequence diversity and drove clonal T-cell expansion. The paper reports the monotherapy dose-escalation portion (N of about 50 patients) of the phase I ivuxolimab trial.

Broad study findings and their caveats: Low levels of normalized T-cell clonal expansion were also seen in some patients who did not respond. At doses from 0.1 to 3.0 mg/kg, clonal expansion was seen in both CD4+ and CD8+ blood T cells between baseline and week 6. The antigen specificity of the peripheral T cells that underwent clonal expansion was not determined. On average, CD8+ T cells showed more expanded clones than CD4+ T cells after ivuxolimab. In the 0.1-3.0 mg/kg groups, partial responders were among the patients with the lowest normalized peripheral clonal expansion, particularly in CD8+ T cells.

To sequence the TCRbeta CDR3 region, genomic DNA was isolated from the sorted cells. The immunoSEQ Assay was used to sequence the TCRbeta CDR3 regions. TCRdb re-hosts the immuneACCESS table, in-frame sequences only. Its copies lack some clones; in the studies checked, an unresolved V gene accounts for under half of them, and the cause for the rest is not known. In this sample the table shows roughly 65,000 clones, roughly 88% of which occur a single time. The top ten hold 0.86% of the sample. Patients with autoimmune disease history or receiving systemic immunosuppression were excluded from the trial. Peripheral blood for TCR sequencing was collected from all dose cohorts at baseline, on cycle 4 day 1, and on cycle 7 day 1. The samples were drawn from a first-in-human, open-label, multicenter phase I dose-escalation trial of ivuxolimab. The trial enrolled adults with locally advanced or metastatic head and neck squamous cell, hepatocellular, melanoma or renal cell carcinoma. CD4+ and CD8+ T cells were sorted separately from peripheral blood before TCR sequencing.

Concerning this clone itself: The target of this receptor is not known. No much larger clone is present one base from it, and per-base qualities are unavailable.

CDR1 and CDR2 (SGHNT, YYREEE) derive from the germline V gene (reference sequence). Unmatched junction bases come to 13, with V trimmed by 6 bases and J by 3 bases. The CDR3 holds 16 amino acids from the cysteine to the phenylalanine. Solely the CDR3 DNA is kept, with 48 bases framed from the first base. This TCR was recovered from an adult with an advanced solid tumor such as melanoma, head and neck, liver or kidney cancer. The source was CD4+ or CD8+ T cells sorted from blood, collected in a trial of the OX40 agonist ivuxolimab. The V gene is TRBV5-4 and the J gene is TRBJ2-7, and 9 bases in between align with TRBD1. The CDR3 corresponds to CASTTPRTGVRYEQYF. The DNA reads TGTGCCAGCACCACCCCGAGGACAGGGGTTCGCTACGAGCAGTACTTC.